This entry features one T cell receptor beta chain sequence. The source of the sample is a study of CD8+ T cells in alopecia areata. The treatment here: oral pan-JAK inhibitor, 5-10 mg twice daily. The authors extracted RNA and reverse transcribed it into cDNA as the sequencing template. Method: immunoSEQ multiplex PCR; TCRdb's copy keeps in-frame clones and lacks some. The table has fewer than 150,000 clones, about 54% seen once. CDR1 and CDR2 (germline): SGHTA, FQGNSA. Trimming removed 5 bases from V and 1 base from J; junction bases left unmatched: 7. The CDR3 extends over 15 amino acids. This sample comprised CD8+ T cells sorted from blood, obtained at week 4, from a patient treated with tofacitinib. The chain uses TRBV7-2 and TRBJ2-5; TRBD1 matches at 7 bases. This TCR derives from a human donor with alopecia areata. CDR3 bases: TGTGCCAGCAGCCTGACAGGGTGGCCCCAAGAGACCCAGTACTTC. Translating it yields CASSLTGWPQETQYF.